Below, 17 T cell receptor beta chains from the same sample are listed, as sequenced in a study of cytomegalovirus exposure and HLA in healthy donors. Method: immunoSEQ multiplex PCR; TCRdb's copy keeps in-frame clones and lacks some. The sample yields 120,000 or so clones, around nine tenths seen once. The specimen was PBMCs. Receptors were obtained from a man aged 30 to 39 in good health and CMV-seronegative.

The CDR3 is CAWKGQQNTEAFF. The DNA of the CDR3 is TGTGCCTGGAAGGGACAGCAGAACACTGAAGCTTTCTTT. The J gene is TRBJ1-1, the V gene TRBV30, with 7 bases fitting TRBD1. This CDR3 has 13 amino acids. Germline CDR1 reads GTSNPN; CDR2 reads SVGIG (reference sequence). The ends lost 4 bases at V and 1 base at J; junction bases unmatched: 3.

The chain recombines TRBV6-1 with TRBJ2-7, with 8 positions matching TRBD1. Germline V lookup: CDR1 MNHNS, CDR2 SASEGT. V dropped 0 bases and J dropped 0; count of bases not matched to a gene: 7. CDR3 length equals 17 residues. The CDR3 is CASSEAPGQVYSYEQYF. Written as DNA, the CDR3 is TGTGCCAGCAGTGAAGCCCCGGGACAGGTCTACTCCTACGAGCAGTACTTC.

The rearrangement links TRBV14 to TRBJ2-5, with 10 bases aligning to TRBD1. Germline values: CDR1 SGHDN, CDR2 FVKESK. V dropped 4 bases and J dropped 4; count of bases not matched to a gene: 9. The CDR3 runs 16 residues. CDR3: CASSPFGDRGLETQYF. As DNA, the CDR3 is TGTGCCAGCAGCCCCTTCGGGGACAGGGGTCTAGAGACCCAGTACTTC.

V and J are TRBV9 and TRBJ2-3, with TRBD2 matching over 13 bases. The junction had 11 bases not matched to a gene; V was cut back by 4 bases and J by 0 bases. Per the germline V gene, CDR1 is SGDLS and CDR2 is YYNGEE. CDR3 size: 19 residues. CDR3 coding DNA: TGTGCCAGCAGCCCCGAGGTAACTAGCGGGAGGGCCAGCACAGATACGCAGTATTTT. Its protein product is CASSPEVTSGRASTDTQYF.

The rearrangement uses TRBV11-2 and TRBJ2-7; D is uncertain. The CDR3 covers 12 residues. Trimming cost V 2 bases and J 10 bases, with 12 bases left between them. Germline V lookup: CDR1 SGHAT, CDR2 FQNNGV. The DNA for the CDR3 is TGTGCCAGCAGCTTATACGGAGCTGAACAGTACTTC. Protein sequence: CASSLYGAEQYF.

This clone has a single count. V is TRBV27 and J is TRBJ2-3; D unresolved. Germline CDR1 MNHEY, CDR2 SMNVEV (reference sequence). The V end was cut by 5 bases, the J end by 0 bases, with 15 bases between. The CDR3 spans 16 residues. CDR3 sequence reads: CASSPKEPSSTDTQYF. The CDR3 DNA sequence: TGTGCCAGCAGTCCCAAAGAGCCTTCTAGCACAGATACGCAGTATTTT.

The V call is TRBV6-5, the J call TRBJ2-1; weak D call: TRBD2 (6 bases). There are 15 residues in the CDR3. V lost 0 bases, J lost 12 bases, and 18 bases lay in between. Germline V gives CDR1 MNHEY, CDR2 SVGAGI. The CDR3 DNA is TGTGCCAGCAGTTACTCCGGACTATCACCCTTGGGGCAGTTCTTC. Its protein is CASSYSGLSPLGQFF.

This clone came up once. The V and J genes are TRBV9 and TRBJ2-7, with 12 bases identical to TRBD2. V lost 4 bases, J lost 4 bases, and 12 bases stayed unmatched. Germline CDR1 is SGDLS and CDR2 is YYNGEE. The CDR3 contains 17 residues. The CDR3 sequence is CASSPRETSGSLYEQYF. CDR3 coding DNA: TGTGCCAGCAGCCCACGAGAGACTAGCGGGAGCCTATACGAGCAGTACTTC.

The rearrangement uses TRBV30 and TRBJ2-3; the match to TRBD2 covers 8 bases. Trimming took 1 base from V and 0 from J; bases not matched to a gene: 9. The CDR3 runs 17 residues. Germline V lookup: CDR1 GTSNPN, CDR2 SVGIG (reference sequence). CDR3 in DNA: TGTGCCTGGAGTGACCCCGCTAGCGGGTCGAGCACAGATACGCAGTATTTT. Protein product: CAWSDPASGSSTDTQYF.

The chain employs TRBV19 and TRBJ2-7; possible D gene TRBD2, 5 bases. Deletions cut 3 bases from V and 1 base from J, with 10 bases between. This CDR3 has 14 residues. Germline V lookup: CDR1 LNHDA, CDR2 SQIVND (reference sequence). CDR3 loop: CASSMVGGSYEQYF. CDR3 in DNA: TGTGCCAGTAGTATGGTTGGCGGGTCCTACGAGCAGTACTTC.

The V call is TRBV2, the J call TRBJ1-4; D is possibly TRBD1 (5 bases). There are 14 residues in the CDR3. The V gene lost 8 bases and the J gene lost 2 bases, with 12 bases spanning the gap. From germline, CDR1 is SNHLY and CDR2 FYNNEI. This CDR3 is CASVPGITNEKLFF. The CDR3 nucleotides read TGTGCCAGCGTCCCAGGGATCACTAATGAAAAACTGTTTTTT.

The V call is TRBV5-4, the J call TRBJ2-5; D uncertain. The CDR3 extends over 11 amino acids. The V end lost 4 bases, the J end lost 5 bases, and 6 bases lay between the germline ends. Germline V gene sequence: CDR1 SGHNT, CDR2 YYREEE (reference sequence). DNA of the CDR3: TGTGCCAGCAGCCCCGGGGAGACCCAGTACTTC. Translation gives CASSPGETQYF. Full variable domain (rest looked up from reference TRBV5-4 and TRBJ2-5): ETGVTQSPTHLIKTRGQQVTLRCSSQSGHNTVSWYQQALGQGPQFIFQYYREEENGRGNFPPRFSGLQFPNYSSELNVNALELDDSALYLCASSPGETQYFGPGTRLLVL.

The chain employs TRBV6-5 and TRBJ1-4; no clear D gene. The germline V gene has CDR1 MNHEY and CDR2 SVGAGI. The CDR3 sequence is 11 residues long. The ends were cut back, 6 bases at V and 11 bases at J, with 10 bases in the middle. The CDR3 DNA is TGTGCCAGCAGCCCGAGTCTGAAACTGTTTTTT. Amino acid sequence: CASSPSLKLFF.

The chain carries TRBV12-5 and TRBJ2-6; TRBD2 might be the D (6 bases). Between the trimmed V and J ends, which lost 1 base and 4 bases, there was a span of 8 bases. CDR1 LGHNT and CDR2 FRNRAP come from the germline V gene. This CDR3 spans 15 amino acids. The CDR3 sequence: CASGLGEAGANVLTF. In DNA form, the CDR3 reads TGTGCTAGTGGTTTGGGGGAGGCGGGGGCCAACGTCCTGACTTTC.

This clone was seen just once. V is TRBV30 and J is TRBJ2-7, with 9 bases matching TRBD2. CDR3 length: 15 amino acids. The trim removed 0 bases at V and 4 bases at J, leaving 7 bases unmatched. Per germline, CDR1 GTSNPN and CDR2 SVGIG (reference sequence). The CDR3 sequence is CAWSVLSSGGYEQYF. The CDR3 coding sequence is TGTGCCTGGAGTGTGTTGAGTAGCGGGGGTTACGAGCAGTACTTC.

The chain links TRBV4-2 to TRBJ2-2; 7 bases line up with TRBD2. The germline V gene encodes CDR1 LGHNA and CDR2 YNFKEQ. The CDR3 contains 18 residues. With V trimmed by 0 bases and J by 2 bases, 9 bases remained unmatched. In DNA, the CDR3 is TGTGCCAGCAGCCAAGATCGGTTGGGCGGGAGAAACACCGGGGAGCTGTTTTTT. Translating gives CASSQDRLGGRNTGELFF.

The rearrangement uses TRBV6-5 and TRBJ1-2; 9 bases match TRBD1. The CDR3 has 15 residues. The V gene end was trimmed by 2 bases and the J gene end by 7 bases; junction bases not matched to a gene: 8. Per germline, CDR1 MNHEY and CDR2 SVGAGI. The DNA of the CDR3 is TGTGCCAGCAGTTACACACAGGGGGCGCAGGCTGGCTACACCTTC. As protein: CASSYTQGAQAGYTF.